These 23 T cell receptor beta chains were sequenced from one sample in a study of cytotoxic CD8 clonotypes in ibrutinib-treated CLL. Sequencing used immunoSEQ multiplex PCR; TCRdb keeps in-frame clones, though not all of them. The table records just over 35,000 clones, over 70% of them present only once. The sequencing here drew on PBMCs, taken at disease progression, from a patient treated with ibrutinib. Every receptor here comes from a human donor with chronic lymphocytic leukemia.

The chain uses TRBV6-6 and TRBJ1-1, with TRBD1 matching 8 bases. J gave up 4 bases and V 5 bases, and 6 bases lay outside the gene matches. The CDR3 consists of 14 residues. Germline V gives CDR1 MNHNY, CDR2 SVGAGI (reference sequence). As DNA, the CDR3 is TGTGCCAGCAGTAGGGACAGGTGGGCCACTGAAGCTTTCTTT. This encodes CASSRDRWATEAFF.

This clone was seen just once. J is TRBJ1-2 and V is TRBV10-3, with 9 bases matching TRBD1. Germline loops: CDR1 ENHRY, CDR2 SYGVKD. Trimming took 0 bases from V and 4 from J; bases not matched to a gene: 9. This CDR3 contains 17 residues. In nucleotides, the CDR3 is TGTGCCATCAGTGAGTCTTCCGGGACAGGGAGGGGCTATGGCTACACCTTC. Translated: CAISESSGTGRGYGYTF.

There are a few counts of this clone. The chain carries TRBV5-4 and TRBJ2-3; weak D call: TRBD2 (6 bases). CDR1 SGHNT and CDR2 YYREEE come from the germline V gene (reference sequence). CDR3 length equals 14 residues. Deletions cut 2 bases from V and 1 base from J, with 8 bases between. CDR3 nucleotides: TGTGCCAGCAGCTTTAGCGGTGGCACAGATACGCAGTATTTT. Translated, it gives CASSFSGGTDTQYF.

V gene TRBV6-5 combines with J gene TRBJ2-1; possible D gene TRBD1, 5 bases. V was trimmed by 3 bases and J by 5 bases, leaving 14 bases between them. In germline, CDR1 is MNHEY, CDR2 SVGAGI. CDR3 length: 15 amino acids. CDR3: CASSYQGNLNNEQFF. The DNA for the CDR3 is TGTGCCAGCAGTTATCAGGGTAATTTGAACAATGAGCAGTTCTTC.

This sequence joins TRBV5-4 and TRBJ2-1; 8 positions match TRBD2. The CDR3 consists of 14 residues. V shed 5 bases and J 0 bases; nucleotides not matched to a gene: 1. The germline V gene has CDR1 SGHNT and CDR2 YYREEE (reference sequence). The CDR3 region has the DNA TGTGCCAGCAGACGGGGGGGCTCCTACAATGAGCAGTTCTTC. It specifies CASRRGGSYNEQFF.

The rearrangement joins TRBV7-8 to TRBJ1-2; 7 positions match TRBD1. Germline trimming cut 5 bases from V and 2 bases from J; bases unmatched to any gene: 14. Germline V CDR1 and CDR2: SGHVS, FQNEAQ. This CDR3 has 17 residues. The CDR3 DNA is TGTGCCAGCAGCCCCGGCGGACAGGCAGGGCCGAACTATGGCTACACCTTC. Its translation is CASSPGGQAGPNYGYTF.

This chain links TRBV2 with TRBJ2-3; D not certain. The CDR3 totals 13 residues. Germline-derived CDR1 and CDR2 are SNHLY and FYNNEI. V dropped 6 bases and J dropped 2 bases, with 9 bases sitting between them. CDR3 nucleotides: TGTGCCAGCAGCAGGACCCTCACAGATACGCAGTATTTT. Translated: CASSRTLTDTQYF.

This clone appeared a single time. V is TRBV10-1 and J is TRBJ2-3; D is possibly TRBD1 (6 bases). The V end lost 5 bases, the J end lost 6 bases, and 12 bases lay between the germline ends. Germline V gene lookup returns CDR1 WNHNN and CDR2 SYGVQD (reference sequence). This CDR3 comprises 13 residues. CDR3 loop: CASSPRGKDTQYF. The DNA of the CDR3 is TGCGCCAGCAGTCCCAGGGGAAAGGATACGCAGTATTTT.

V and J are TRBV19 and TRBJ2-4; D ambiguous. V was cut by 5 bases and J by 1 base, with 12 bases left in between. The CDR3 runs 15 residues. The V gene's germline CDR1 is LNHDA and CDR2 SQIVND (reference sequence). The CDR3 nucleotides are TGTGCCAGTAGTTCCGTCCTAGGCGCCAAAAACATTCAGTACTTC. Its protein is CASSSVLGAKNIQYF.

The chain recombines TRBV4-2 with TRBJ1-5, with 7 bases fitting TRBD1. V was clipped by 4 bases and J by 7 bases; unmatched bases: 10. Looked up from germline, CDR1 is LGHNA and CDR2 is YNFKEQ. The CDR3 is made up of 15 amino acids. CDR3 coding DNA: TGTGCCAGCAGCCCGATCCGGGACAGTCAGCAGCCCCAGCATTTT. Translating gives CASSPIRDSQQPQHF.

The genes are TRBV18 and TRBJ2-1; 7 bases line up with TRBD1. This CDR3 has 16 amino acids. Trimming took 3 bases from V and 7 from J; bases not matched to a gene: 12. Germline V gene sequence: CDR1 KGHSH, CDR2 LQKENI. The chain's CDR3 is CASSPLTGSVLNEQFF. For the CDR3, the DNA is TGTGCCAGCTCACCCTTGACAGGGTCGGTGTTGAATGAGCAGTTCTTC.

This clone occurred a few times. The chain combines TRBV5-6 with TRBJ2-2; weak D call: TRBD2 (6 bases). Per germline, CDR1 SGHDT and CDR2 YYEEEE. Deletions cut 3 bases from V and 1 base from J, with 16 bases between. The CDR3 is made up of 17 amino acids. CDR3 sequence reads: CASSSVGTEGNTGELFF. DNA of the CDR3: TGTGCCAGCAGCTCAGTTGGGACGGAGGGGAACACCGGGGAGCTGTTTTTT.

CDR3 in DNA: TGTGCCACCAGCAGCCCGGGACAGAGAGGAGGAAACACCATATATTTT. Protein: CATSSPGQRGGNTIYF. V gene TRBV15 combines with J gene TRBJ1-3; TRBD1 aligns across 7 bases. The CDR3 spans 16 residues. Germline V gene data show CDR1 as LNHNV and CDR2 as YYDKDF (reference sequence). The V gene end was trimmed by 3 bases and the J gene end by 4 bases; junction bases not matched to a gene: 9.

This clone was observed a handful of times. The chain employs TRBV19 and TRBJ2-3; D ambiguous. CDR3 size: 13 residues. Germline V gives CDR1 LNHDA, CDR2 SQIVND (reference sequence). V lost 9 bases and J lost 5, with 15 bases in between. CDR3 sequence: CASKYQQGDTQYF. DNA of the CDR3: TGTGCCAGCAAATACCAACAAGGAGATACGCAGTATTTT.

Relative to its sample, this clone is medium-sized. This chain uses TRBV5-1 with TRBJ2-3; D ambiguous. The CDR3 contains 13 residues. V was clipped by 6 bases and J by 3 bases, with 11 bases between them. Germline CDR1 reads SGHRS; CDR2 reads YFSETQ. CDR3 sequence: CASTIKETDTQYF. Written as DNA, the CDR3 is TGCGCCAGCACCATTAAGGAAACAGATACGCAGTATTTT.

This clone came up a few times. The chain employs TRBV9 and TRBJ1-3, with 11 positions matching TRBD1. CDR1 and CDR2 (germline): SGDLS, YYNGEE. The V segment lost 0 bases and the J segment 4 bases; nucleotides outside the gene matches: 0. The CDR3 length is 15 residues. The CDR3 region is CASSVGTGGGNTIYF. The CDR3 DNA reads TGTGCCAGCAGCGTAGGGACAGGGGGCGGAAACACCATATATTTT.

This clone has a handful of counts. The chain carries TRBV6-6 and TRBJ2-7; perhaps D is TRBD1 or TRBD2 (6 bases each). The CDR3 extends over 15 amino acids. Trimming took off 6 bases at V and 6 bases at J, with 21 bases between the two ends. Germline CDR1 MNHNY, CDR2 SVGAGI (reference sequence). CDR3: CASSSVGGAYGEQYF. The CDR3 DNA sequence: TGTGCCAGCAGCTCGGTCGGGGGCGCCTACGGCGAGCAGTACTTC.

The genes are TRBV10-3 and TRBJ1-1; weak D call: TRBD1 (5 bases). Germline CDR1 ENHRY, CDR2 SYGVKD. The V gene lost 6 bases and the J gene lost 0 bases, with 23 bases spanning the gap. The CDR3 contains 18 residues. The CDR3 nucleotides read TGTGCCATCAGCGGTGTCACCGGGACGCTCACCGTGAACACTGAAGCTTTCTTT. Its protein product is CAISGVTGTLTVNTEAFF.

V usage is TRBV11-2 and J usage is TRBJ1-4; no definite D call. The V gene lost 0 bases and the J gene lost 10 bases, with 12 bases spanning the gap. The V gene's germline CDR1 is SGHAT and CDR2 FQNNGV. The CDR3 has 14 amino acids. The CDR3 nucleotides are TGTGCCAGCAGCTTAGAGGGTCCTCGGGGAAAACTGTTTTTT. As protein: CASSLEGPRGKLFF.

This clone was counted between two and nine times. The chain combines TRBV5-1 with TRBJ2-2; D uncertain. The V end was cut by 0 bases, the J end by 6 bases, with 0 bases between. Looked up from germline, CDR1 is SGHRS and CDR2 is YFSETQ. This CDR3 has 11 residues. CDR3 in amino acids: CASSLAGELFF. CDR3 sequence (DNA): TGCGCCAGCAGCTTGGCCGGGGAGCTGTTTTTT.

The CDR3 protein is CSPIRRYF. CDR3 coding DNA: TGCAGCCCGATCCGGAGGTACTTC. This chain connects TRBV29-1 to TRBJ2-7; D is unresolved. CDR3 size: 8 residues. V shed 8 bases and J shed 12 bases, with 11 bases lying between them. Germline assignment: CDR1 SQVTM and CDR2 ANQGSEA.

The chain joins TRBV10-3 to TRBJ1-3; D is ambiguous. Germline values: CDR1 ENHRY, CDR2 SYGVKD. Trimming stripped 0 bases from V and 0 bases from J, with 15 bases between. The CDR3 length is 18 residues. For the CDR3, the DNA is TGTGCCATCAGTGAGTCCTCCCACGGGAAATACTCTGGAAACACCATATATTTT. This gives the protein CAISESSHGKYSGNTIYF.

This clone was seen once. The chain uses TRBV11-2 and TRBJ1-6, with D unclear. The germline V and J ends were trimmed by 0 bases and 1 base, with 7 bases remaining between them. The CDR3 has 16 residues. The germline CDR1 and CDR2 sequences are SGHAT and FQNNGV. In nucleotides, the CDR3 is TGTGCCAGCAGCTTAGATCGACTGTCCTATAATTCACCCCTCCACTTT. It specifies CASSLDRLSYNSPLHF.